One sample yielded the 22 T cell receptor beta chains listed below, sequenced in a study of OX40 agonist ivuxolimab in advanced cancers. Only in-frame clones appear in the TCRdb table, and some are missing; sequencing was by immunoSEQ multiplex PCR. The profile covers about 68,000 clones, with 70% to 85% appearing a single time and approximately 1.5% taken by the ten largest. The source was CD4+ or CD8+ T cells sorted from blood, collected in a trial of the OX40 agonist ivuxolimab. The receptor set was obtained from an adult with an advanced solid tumor such as melanoma, head and neck, liver or kidney cancer.

The V and J genes are TRBV7-3 and TRBJ2-5; 8 bases are shared with TRBD2. Trimming cost V 2 bases and J 4 bases; bases outside gene matches: 6. The germline V gene encodes CDR1 SGHTA and CDR2 FQGTGA. The CDR3 is made up of 15 amino acids. The CDR3 spells CASSLDGRAGETQYF. For the CDR3, the DNA is TGTGCCAGCAGCTTAGACGGGAGGGCGGGAGAGACCCAGTACTTC.

This rearrangement joins TRBV7-6 to TRBJ2-5; a possible D gene is TRBD1 (7 bases). CDR3 length: 16 amino acids. Per the germline V gene, CDR1 is SGHVS and CDR2 is FNYEAQ. The V end was cut by 1 base, the J end by 2 bases, with 14 bases between. The CDR3 DNA reads TGTGCCAGCAGCTTAGGGGACAGTGGAGGGCAAGAGACCCAGTACTTC. Residues: CASSLGDSGGQETQYF.

This clone was seen more than once but under ten times. The V and J genes are TRBV29-1 and TRBJ2-3; D possibly corresponds to TRBD1 (5 bases). V dropped 1 base and J dropped 4 bases, with 9 bases sitting between them. Germline CDR1 and CDR2: SQVTM and ANQGSEA. CDR3 length equals 13 residues. CDR3 sequence: CSVEGGFADTQYF. CDR3 coding DNA: TGCAGCGTTGAAGGGGGCTTCGCAGATACGCAGTATTTT.

The gene calls are TRBV5-1 and TRBJ2-5; maybe TRBD2 (5 bases). The CDR3 covers 14 residues. The V end was cut by 4 bases, the J end by 1 base, with 11 bases between. Germline V gene data show CDR1 as SGHRS and CDR2 as YFSETQ. The CDR3 here is CASSPQRIQETQYF. The CDR3 coding sequence is TGCGCCAGCAGCCCCCAGCGGATCCAAGAGACCCAGTACTTC.

In regard to this clone: One end of the junction fails to match germline, which may point to a read error. The chain carries TRBV7-7 and TRBJ2-1; the match to TRBD1 covers 10 bases. The CDR3 covers 15 residues. Germline V lookup: CDR1 SSHAT, CDR2 FNYEAQ (reference sequence). CDR3 sequence: CASSRGQGGHNEQFF. The CDR3 DNA reads TGTGCTAGCAGCCGTGGACAGGGGGGACACAATGAGCAGTTCTTC.

There are a few counts of this clone. This chain connects TRBV4-2 to TRBJ2-3, with 7 bases that match TRBD1. CDR3 length equals 14 residues. Trimming took 4 bases from V and 2 from J; bases not matched to a gene: 3. Looked up from germline, CDR1 is LGHNA and CDR2 is YNFKEQ. CDR3: CASSLDRVTDTQYF. CDR3 nucleotides: TGTGCCAGCAGCCTCGACAGGGTCACAGATACGCAGTATTTT.

V usage is TRBV2 and J usage is TRBJ1-5, with 12 positions matching TRBD1. This CDR3 has 16 amino acids. The germline CDR1 and CDR2 sequences are SNHLY and FYNNEI. Losses at the gene ends were 5 bases for V and 4 bases for J; bases not matched to a gene: 6. CDR3 in DNA: TGTGCCAGCAGTACGGGACAGGGGGCAGAGAATCAGCCCCAGCATTTT. Its translation is CASSTGQGAENQPQHF.

The rearrangement links TRBV28 to TRBJ1-2, with 7 bases lining up with TRBD1. CDR1 is MDHEN, CDR2 SYDVKM, per germline. CDR3 length: 14 residues. Germline trimming cut 2 bases from V and 3 bases from J; bases unmatched to any gene: 3. The CDR3 loop is CASSLPTGDYGYTF. Written as DNA, the CDR3 is TGTGCCAGCAGTTTACCCACAGGGGACTATGGCTACACCTTC.

This clone was seen once. The chain couples TRBV28 to TRBJ1-2; D might be TRBD1 (6 bases). CDR1 and CDR2 from the germline V gene are MDHEN and SYDVKM. The CDR3 sequence is 14 residues long. Trimming cost V 1 base and J 7 bases, with 13 bases left between them. This CDR3 reads CASSLLRGAGGYTF. Written as DNA, the CDR3 is TGTGCCAGCAGTTTATTACGGGGGGCTGGTGGCTACACCTTC.

The chain uses TRBV7-2 and TRBJ2-1, with D perhaps matching TRBD2 (7 bases). Germline CDR1 reads SGHTA; CDR2 reads FQGNSA. The CDR3 covers 15 residues. The V end lost 0 bases, the J end lost 7 bases, and 13 bases lay between the germline ends. The CDR3 nucleotides read TGTGCCAGCAGCTTAGCGGGAGGGGGAGGGAATGAGCAGTTCTTC. Translated: CASSLAGGGGNEQFF. Filled out from reference TRBV7-2 and TRBJ2-1, the complete variable domain reads GAGVSQSPSNKVTEKGKDVELRCDPISGHTALYWYRQSLGQGLEFLIYFQGNSAPDKSGLPSDRFSAERTGGSVSTLTIQRTQQEDSAVYLCASSLAGGGGNEQFFGPGTRLTVL.

This clone was seen a single time. The chain employs TRBV30 and TRBJ1-2; the D gene is possibly TRBD1 (5 bases). The CDR3 covers 14 residues. Looked up from germline, CDR1 is GTSNPN and CDR2 is SVGIG (reference sequence). With 4 bases removed from V and 8 bases from J, the gap between germline ends came to 20 bases. The chain's CDR3 is CAWKAGGGQRGYTF. CDR3 in DNA: TGTGCCTGGAAAGCGGGAGGAGGACAAAGGGGCTACACCTTC. Combining the CDR3 with reference TRBV30 and TRBJ1-2 gives the whole variable domain SQTIHQWPATLVQPVGSPLSLECTVEGTSNPNLYWYRQAAGRGLQLLFYSVGIGQISSEVPQNLSASRPQDRQFILSSKKLLLSDSGFYLCAWKAGGGQRGYTFGSGTRLTVV.

The CDR3: CASSLAAIDTQYF. CDR3 sequence (DNA): TGTGCCAGCAGCTTAGCCGCGATAGATACGCAGTATTTT. The chain carries TRBV7-2 and TRBJ2-3, with no clear D. The CDR3 is made up of 13 amino acids. V gave up 0 bases and J gave up 5 bases, with 6 bases separating them. Germline V gene lookup returns CDR1 SGHTA and CDR2 FQGNSA.

The chain combines TRBV7-8 with TRBJ1-2, with 7 bases matching TRBD1. The germline V gene encodes CDR1 SGHVS and CDR2 FQNEAQ. V shed 2 bases, J shed 0 bases, and the junction held 9 bases outside the gene matches. The CDR3 runs to 17 residues. CDR3 sequence: CASSLFPRDSTNYGYTF. The CDR3 coding sequence is TGTGCCAGCAGCTTATTCCCCCGGGACAGCACTAACTATGGCTACACCTTC. Drawing the rest from reference TRBV7-8 and TRBJ1-2, the complete variable domain is GAGVSQSPRYKVAKRGQDVALRCDPISGHVSLFWYQQALGQGPEFLTYFQNEAQLDKSGLPSDRFFAERPEGSVSTLKIQRTQQEDSAVYLCASSLFPRDSTNYGYTFGSGTRLTVV.

This clone is a singleton in its sample. This chain connects TRBV2 to TRBJ2-5; TRBD1 matches 10 bases. CDR3 size: 13 residues. From germline, CDR1 is SNHLY and CDR2 FYNNEI. Unmatched junction bases numbered 4, after V lost 8 bases and J lost 4 bases. In nucleotides, the CDR3 is TGTGCCAGCGGGACAGGGGAGGGAGAGACCCAGTACTTC. Protein sequence: CASGTGEGETQYF.

The rearrangement joins TRBV7-2 to TRBJ1-2; a possible D gene is TRBD1 (5 bases). Deletions cut 0 bases from V and 8 bases from J, with 13 bases between. Germline lookup yields CDR1 SGHTA and CDR2 FQGNSA. CDR3 length: 14 residues. The CDR3, as DNA: TGTGCCAGCAGCTTAGCGACAGCCGCCGGGGGCTACACCTTC. Its protein is CASSLATAAGGYTF. Using reference TRBV7-2 and TRBJ1-2 for the parts outside the CDR3, the full variable domain is GAGVSQSPSNKVTEKGKDVELRCDPISGHTALYWYRQSLGQGLEFLIYFQGNSAPDKSGLPSDRFSAERTGGSVSTLTIQRTQQEDSAVYLCASSLATAAGGYTFGSGTRLTVV.

The chain uses TRBV27 and TRBJ1-5; unclear D gene. Per the germline V gene, CDR1 is MNHEY and CDR2 is SMNVEV (reference sequence). The CDR3 spans 15 residues. V lost 3 bases to trimming and J lost 6 bases, with 15 bases between them. The CDR3 reads CASSFAGSLAQPQHF. The CDR3 DNA reads TGTGCCAGCAGTTTCGCGGGGTCCTTGGCTCAGCCCCAGCATTTT.

V and J are TRBV18 and TRBJ2-7, with D possibly being TRBD2 (6 bases). The CDR3 contains 13 residues. Germline values: CDR1 KGHSH, CDR2 LQKENI. V gave up 4 bases and J gave up 4 bases, with 11 bases separating them. DNA for the CDR3: TGTGCCAGCTCACGACCCGGGACTTACGAGCAGTACTTC. Protein product: CASSRPGTYEQYF.

The rearrangement links TRBV29-1 to TRBJ2-5, with D unclear. The CDR3 totals 12 residues. Germline CDR1 reads SQVTM; CDR2 reads ANQGSEA. Trimming stripped 4 bases from V and 1 base from J, with 7 bases between. CDR3 sequence (DNA): TGCAGCGTTGGCGCTCTCCAAGAGACCCAGTACTTC. It yields the protein CSVGALQETQYF.

This chain joins TRBV2 and TRBJ2-5, with 8 bases aligning to TRBD2. The CDR3 runs 12 residues. Unmatched junction bases numbered 8, after V lost 4 bases and J lost 13 bases. From germline, CDR1 is SNHLY and CDR2 FYNNEI. CDR3 in amino acids: CASSVGRLALYF. In nucleotides, the CDR3 is TGTGCCAGCAGTGTAGGGAGACTAGCGTTGTACTTC.

This chain uses TRBV9 with TRBJ2-1; the match to TRBD2 covers 9 bases. The V and J ends lost 0 bases and 6 bases, in that order; junction bases with no gene match: 4. In germline, CDR1 is SGDLS, CDR2 YYNGEE. The CDR3 sequence is 15 residues long. CDR3 sequence: CASSVVASGINEQFF. The DNA of the CDR3 is TGTGCCAGCAGCGTAGTCGCTAGCGGGATCAATGAGCAGTTCTTC.

The rearrangement joins TRBV28 to TRBJ2-3; TRBD1 might be the D (5 bases). V was shortened by 3 bases and J by 0 bases, with 19 bases between the two germline ends. Per germline, CDR1 MDHEN and CDR2 SYDVKM. The CDR3 runs 18 residues. The CDR3 region has the DNA TGTGCCAGCAGTTTTGGCAGGGCGATAGTCCCCAGCACAGATACGCAGTATTTT. Translating it yields CASSFGRAIVPSTDTQYF.

The CDR3 sequence: CASSVGGSVGEQFF. The CDR3 DNA follows: TGTGCCAGCAGCGTAGGAGGGTCTGTAGGTGAGCAGTTCTTC. The chain is built from TRBV9 and TRBJ2-1; D perhaps matches TRBD2 (5 bases). There are 14 residues in the CDR3. Germline V lookup: CDR1 SGDLS, CDR2 YYNGEE. The V end lost 0 bases, the J end lost 9 bases, and 13 bases lay between the germline ends.